Listed below are T cell receptor beta chains from one sample, sequenced in a study of OX40 agonist ivuxolimab in advanced cancers. Generated by immunoSEQ multiplex PCR, the TCRdb table keeps only in-frame clones and is missing some. The data show over 60,000 clones, roughly nine tenths seen once. The material sequenced was CD4+ or CD8+ T cells sorted from blood, taken in a trial of the OX40 agonist ivuxolimab. All receptors come from an adult with an advanced solid tumor such as melanoma, head and neck, liver or kidney cancer. Both conserved end residues are part of each CDR3.

j_gene: TRBJ2-7
v_gene: TRBV19
CDR3aa: CASSNAGRYEQYF

j_gene: TRBJ2-3
v_gene: TRBV18
CDR3aa: CASSPSAVTSGSTDTQYF

j_gene: TRBJ2-3
v_gene: TRBV9
CDR3aa: CASSANPGVRTDTQYF

j_gene: TRBJ2-2
v_gene: TRBV18
CDR3aa: CASAPTFATGELFF

j_gene: TRBJ2-2
v_gene: TRBV9
CDR3aa: CASSARGHLDTGELFF

j_gene: TRBJ2-7
v_gene: TRBV7-8
CDR3aa: CASSSGTGSYEQYF

j_gene: TRBJ2-3
v_gene: TRBV5-4
CDR3aa: CASSPGTGALDTQYF

j_gene: TRBJ2-1
v_gene: TRBV11-2
CDR3aa: CASSYGLANEQFF

j_gene: TRBJ1-2
v_gene: TRBV19
CDR3aa: CASSIGTVNYGYTF

j_gene: .
v_gene: TRBV7-9
CDR3aa: CASSLFREPLSYEQYF

j_gene: TRBJ2-7
v_gene: TRBV30
CDR3aa: CAWDAGQGASSSYEQYF

j_gene: TRBJ2-3
v_gene: TRBV10-2
CDR3aa: CASTIREDSSTDTQYF

j_gene: TRBJ2-3
v_gene: TRBV5-1
CDR3aa: CASSPSGTDTQYF

j_gene: TRBJ2-1
v_gene: TRBV29-1
CDR3aa: CSVVLAGSHNEQFF

j_gene: TRBJ2-3
v_gene: TRBV7-2
CDR3aa: CASSPTSGRTDTQYF

j_gene: TRBJ2-7
v_gene: TRBV19
CDR3aa: CASSKRTSGSHEQYF

j_gene: TRBJ1-1
v_gene: TRBV7-2
CDR3aa: CASSLVVANTEAFF

j_gene: TRBJ2-3
v_gene: TRBV29-1
CDR3aa: CSVETGSGRRTDTQYF

j_gene: TRBJ2-1
v_gene: TRBV5-6
CDR3aa: CASSLAGAAEQFF

j_gene: TRBJ2-2
v_gene: TRBV2
CDR3aa: CASRTGTSVPGELFF

j_gene: TRBJ1-6
v_gene: TRBV5-4
CDR3aa: CASSPGQGSSPLHF

j_gene: TRBJ2-5
v_gene: TRBV5-4
CDR3aa: CASSSEVGGGETQYF

j_gene: TRBJ1-5
v_gene: TRBV6-1
CDR3aa: CASSERRSNQPQHF

j_gene: TRBJ2-2
v_gene: TRBV10-1
CDR3aa: CASSDISLTGELFF

j_gene: TRBJ1-1
v_gene: TRBV10-3
CDR3aa: CAISRGTGAATEAFF

j_gene: TRBJ2-7
v_gene: TRBV19
CDR3aa: CASSPKGWEQYF

j_gene: TRBJ1-1
v_gene: TRBV7-3
CDR3aa: CASSFEGRAGTEAFF

j_gene: TRBJ2-2
v_gene: TRBV6-1
CDR3aa: CASRQTSGTTGELFF

j_gene: TRBJ2-1
v_gene: TRBV4-1
CDR3aa: CASSQDRLGSYNEQFF

j_gene: TRBJ2-5
v_gene: TRBV5-1
CDR3aa: CASSPSGSRETQYF

j_gene: TRBJ1-1
v_gene: TRBV29-1
CDR3aa: CSGTGYAEAFF

j_gene: TRBJ1-1
v_gene: TRBV4-1
CDR3aa: CASSQEVGGFTEAFF

j_gene: TRBJ2-7
v_gene: TRBV7-2
CDR3aa: CASSLARVEQYF

j_gene: TRBJ2-5
v_gene: TRBV6-6
CDR3aa: CASSFPSEETQYF

j_gene: TRBJ1-5
v_gene: TRBV5-1
CDR3aa: CASSLGTGGAGNQPQHF

j_gene: TRBJ2-5
v_gene: TRBV2
CDR3aa: CASSPHRLAGSQETQYF

j_gene: TRBJ2-6
v_gene: TRBV11-3
CDR3aa: CASSRTDRAYGANVLTF

j_gene: TRBJ2-2
v_gene: TRBV30
CDR3aa: CAWSVGGLNTGELFF

j_gene: TRBJ2-3
v_gene: TRBV18
CDR3aa: CASSPLGGSGEADTQYF

j_gene: TRBJ2-2
v_gene: TRBV11-2
CDR3aa: CASSLELNTGELFF

j_gene: TRBJ1-5
v_gene: TRBV28
CDR3aa: CASSSEGLGSYQPQHF

j_gene: TRBJ1-4
v_gene: TRBV1
CDR3aa: CTSSQRNEKLFF

j_gene: TRBJ2-7
v_gene: TRBV6-1
CDR3aa: CASSHPSSYEQYF

j_gene: TRBJ2-1
v_gene: TRBV9
CDR3aa: CASSVGTIANEQFF

j_gene: TRBJ1-6
v_gene: TRBV6-4
CDR3aa: CASSDESRGNSPLHF

j_gene: TRBJ2-5
v_gene: TRBV19
CDR3aa: CASSIGASGTETQYF

j_gene: TRBJ2-1
v_gene: TRBV7-9
CDR3aa: CASSSGLAGGKGYNEQFF

j_gene: TRBJ1-1
v_gene: TRBV28
CDR3aa: CASSSPGRVTEAFF

j_gene: TRBJ1-5
v_gene: TRBV18
CDR3aa: CASSPGGQGNQPQHF